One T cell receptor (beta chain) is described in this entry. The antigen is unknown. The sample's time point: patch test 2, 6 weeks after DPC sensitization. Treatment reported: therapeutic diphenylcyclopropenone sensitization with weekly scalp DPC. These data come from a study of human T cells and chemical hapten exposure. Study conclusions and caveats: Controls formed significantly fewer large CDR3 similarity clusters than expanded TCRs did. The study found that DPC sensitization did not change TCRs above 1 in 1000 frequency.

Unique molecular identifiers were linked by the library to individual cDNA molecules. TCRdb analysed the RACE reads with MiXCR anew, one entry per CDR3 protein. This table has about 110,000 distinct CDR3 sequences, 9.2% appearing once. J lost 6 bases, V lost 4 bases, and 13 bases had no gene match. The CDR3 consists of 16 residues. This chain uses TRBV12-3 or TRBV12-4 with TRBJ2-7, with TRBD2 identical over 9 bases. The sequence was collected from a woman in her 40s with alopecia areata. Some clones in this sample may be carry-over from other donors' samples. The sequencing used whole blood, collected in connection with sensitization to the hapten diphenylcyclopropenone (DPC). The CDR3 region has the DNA TGTGCCAGCAGTTGGGCTAGCGGGGCAGGGGCTGCCGAGCAGTACTTC. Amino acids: CASSWASGAGAAEQYF.